The following is a T cell receptor (beta chain) sequence with its context. Its antigen is unidentified. CDR1 is SGHVS, CDR2 FNYEAQ, per germline. The CDR3 has 12 residues. V lost 4 bases and J lost 2, with 4 bases in between. This sample is part of a study of OX40 agonist ivuxolimab in advanced cancers. Study summary: Averaging about 60 years in age, with a range of roughly 20 to 79, the cohort was more than 75% male. Two cutaneous melanoma patients and one hepatocellular carcinoma patient, three in all, had partial responses.

General study results and limits: In the 0.1 to 3.0 mg/kg range, CD4+ and CD8+ blood T cells had expanded clonally by week 6.

Profiled with immunoSEQ multiplex PCR; TCRdb holds only in-frame clones, not every one. The sample yields some 120,000 clones, approximately 90% seen once. This chain links TRBV7-6 with TRBJ2-3; no clear D gene. Source: CD4+ or CD8+ T cells sorted from blood, taken in a trial of the OX40 agonist ivuxolimab. The source is an adult with an advanced solid tumor such as melanoma, head and neck, liver or kidney cancer. The CDR3 spells CASSSHTDTQYF. In nucleotides, the CDR3 is TGTGCCAGCAGCTCCCACACAGATACGCAGTATTTT.